The 26 T cell receptor beta chains presented below share a single source sample, sequenced in a study of shared clonotypes between healthy human individuals. Using immunoSEQ multiplex PCR, the repertoire was profiled, and TCRdb retains in-frame clones only, with some absent. The sample holds about 2.1 million clones; 80% to 95% are singletons and the top ten take 1.5% to 2%. It was CD45RO-negative cells, positively selected for CCR7, that made up naive CD8 cells, with terminally differentiated effector memory CD45RA+ cells excluded. The sample consisted of naive CD8+ T cells from PBMCs. These receptors were obtained from a man aged 18 to 30 in good health. Some clones in this sample may be carry-over from other donors' samples.

The chain joins TRBV27 to TRBJ2-3; D gene uncertain. The V end was cut by 3 bases, the J end by 4 bases, with 17 bases between. Germline CDR1 MNHEY, CDR2 SMNVEV (reference sequence). This CDR3 spans 16 amino acids. CDR3 protein: CASSLGQVGGPDTQYF. As DNA, the CDR3 is TGTGCCAGCAGTTTGGGCCAGGTCGGTGGGCCAGATACGCAGTATTTT.

The chain carries TRBV4-3 and TRBJ1-1; the D gene is possibly TRBD1 (6 bases). Per germline, CDR1 LGHNA and CDR2 YSLEER. The CDR3 length is 16 residues. Trimming removed 4 bases from V and 3 bases from J, with 18 bases in between. In DNA, the CDR3 is TGCGCCAGCAGCCGTGTAGGCAGGGGCGCAGACACTGAAGCTTTCTTT. Amino acid sequence: CASSRVGRGADTEAFF.

The chain is built from TRBV28 and TRBJ2-2, with D perhaps matching TRBD1 (6 bases). CDR3 length: 14 amino acids. The ends were cut back, 6 bases at V and 4 bases at J, with 12 bases in the middle. Germline values: CDR1 MDHEN, CDR2 SYDVKM. The CDR3 loop is CASSKQGGTGELFF. In DNA form, the CDR3 reads TGTGCCAGCAGCAAACAGGGTGGCACCGGGGAGCTGTTTTTT.

This chain uses TRBV7-9 with TRBJ2-1; 10 nucleotides agree with TRBD2. The CDR3 has 15 residues. The germline V gene encodes CDR1 SEHNR and CDR2 FQNEAQ (reference sequence). The V and J ends lost 6 bases and 4 bases, in that order; junction bases with no gene match: 6. CDR3 sequence: CASRPTSGIYNEQFF. The CDR3 DNA sequence: TGTGCCAGCAGACCCACTAGCGGGATTTACAATGAGCAGTTCTTC.

CDR3 sequence (DNA): TGCGCCAGCAGTCCGGACCTAAACAGAGAACTGAACTATGGCTACACCTTC. Its translation: CASSPDLNRELNYGYTF. The V and J genes are TRBV4-3 and TRBJ1-2, with D uncertain. From germline, CDR1 is LGHNA and CDR2 YSLEER. V dropped 6 bases and J dropped 2 bases, with 22 bases sitting between them. The CDR3 totals 17 residues.

The chain couples TRBV9 to TRBJ2-1; D might be TRBD2 (6 bases). The CDR3 spans 17 residues. Trimming removed 0 bases at V and 0 bases at J, with 13 bases between. CDR1 is SGDLS, CDR2 YYNGEE, per germline. The chain's CDR3 is CASSVGAGRSSYNEQFF. CDR3 coding DNA: TGTGCCAGCAGCGTAGGGGCGGGAAGGAGCTCCTACAATGAGCAGTTCTTC.

This clone has a single count. The V and J genes are TRBV27 and TRBJ1-2, with D unresolved. Between the trimmed V and J ends, which lost 1 base and 7 bases, there was a span of 10 bases. Germline loops: CDR1 MNHEY, CDR2 SMNVEV (reference sequence). The CDR3 runs to 13 residues. DNA for the CDR3: TGTGCCAGCAGTTTATACGGTGAGATTGGCTACACCTTC. This translates into CASSLYGEIGYTF.

The chain recombines TRBV6-1 with TRBJ1-2; no clear D gene. The CDR3 is 13 residues long. The germline V gene has CDR1 MNHNS and CDR2 SASEGT. V lost 2 bases, J lost 2 bases, and 6 bases lay in between. This CDR3 is CASSESSNYGYTF. The DNA of the CDR3 is TGTGCCAGCAGTGAATCATCCAACTATGGCTACACCTTC.

The chain couples TRBV27 to TRBJ2-2; 9 bases are a match to TRBD2. In germline, CDR1 is MNHEY, CDR2 SMNVEV (reference sequence). The CDR3 length is 18 residues. Trimming removed 0 bases from V and 2 bases from J; junction bases left unmatched: 7. The CDR3 sequence: CASSLSLAGLINTGELFF. In DNA form, the CDR3 reads TGTGCCAGCAGTTTATCTCTAGCGGGACTAATAAACACCGGGGAGCTGTTTTTT.

The chain joins TRBV4-1 to TRBJ2-2, with D possibly matching TRBD2 (6 bases). V lost 0 bases and J 5 bases, leaving 13 bases between the germline ends. Germline values: CDR1 MGHRA, CDR2 YSYEKL. There are 16 residues in the CDR3. CDR3 in amino acids: CASSQDTVGRTGELFF. The CDR3 nucleotides are TGCGCCAGCAGCCAAGATACCGTCGGGAGAACCGGGGAGCTGTTTTTT.

The rearrangement links TRBV6-5 to TRBJ2-2; 8 nucleotides line up with TRBD2. Germline values: CDR1 MNHEY, CDR2 SVGAGI. The CDR3 is 15 residues long. V was pared by 0 bases and J by 9 bases, with 6 bases of the junction left unmatched. For the CDR3, the DNA is TGTGCCAGCAGTTACTCAAGAGCGGGAGCCCGGGAGCTGTTTTTT. Translating it yields CASSYSRAGARELFF.

The chain couples TRBV27 to TRBJ1-1, with D possibly matching TRBD1 (5 bases). CDR1 and CDR2 from the germline V gene are MNHEY and SMNVEV (reference sequence). The CDR3 sequence is 13 residues long. Between the trimmed V and J ends, which lost 6 bases and 7 bases, there was a span of 15 bases. CDR3 sequence reads: CASSFGGAIEAFF. CDR3 coding DNA: TGTGCCAGCAGCTTCGGTGGGGCCATTGAAGCTTTCTTT.

This chain joins TRBV7-9 and TRBJ2-5, with D hard to call. Germline CDR1 reads SEHNR; CDR2 reads FQNEAQ (reference sequence). V was cut by 0 bases and J by 7 bases, with 15 bases left in between. CDR3 length equals 15 residues. DNA of the CDR3: TGTGCCAGCAGCTTAGCCGCGAGAGGATGGGGGACCCAGTACTTC. Translating gives CASSLAARGWGTQYF.

In its sample, this clone was seen once. J is TRBJ2-2 and V is TRBV7-8, with D uncertain. Per the germline V gene, CDR1 is SGHVS and CDR2 is FQNEAQ. The length of the CDR3 is 12 residues. V lost 5 bases and J lost 13, with 14 bases in between. The CDR3 DNA follows: TGTGCCAGCAGCCCCCCCCGGCTCGGGCTGTTTTTT. Translating it yields CASSPPRLGLFF.

The gene calls are TRBV7-9 and TRBJ2-2; 12 positions agree with TRBD2. The J segment lost 3 bases and the V segment lost 5 bases, leaving 13 bases of the junction unmatched. CDR1 and CDR2 (germline): SEHNR, FQNEAQ (reference sequence). CDR3 length: 19 residues. The CDR3 region has the DNA TGTGCCAGCAGCCAGAATAAGATCCTAGCGGGAGGGTACACCGGGGAGCTGTTTTTT. Amino acids: CASSQNKILAGGYTGELFF.

The CDR3 nucleotides read TGTGCCAGCAGCTTAAAGGACAGGGGTTTTCTTGGCACTGAAGCTTTCTTT. The encoded protein is CASSLKDRGFLGTEAFF. J is TRBJ1-1 and V is TRBV5-4, with 9 positions matching TRBD1. This CDR3 has 17 amino acids. Germline CDR1 SGHNT, CDR2 YYREEE (reference sequence). The trim removed 2 bases at V and 4 bases at J, leaving 12 bases unmatched.

The chain is built from TRBV25-1 and TRBJ2-7, with a tentative D call TRBD2 (6 bases). V lost 8 bases, J lost 0 bases, and 17 bases lay in between. The germline V gene has CDR1 MGHDK and CDR2 SYGVNS. This CDR3 contains 15 residues. The CDR3, as DNA: TGTGCCAGCGTGGGTATGCGGCGGGACTCCTACGAGCAGTACTTC. It yields the protein CASVGMRRDSYEQYF.

The chain couples TRBV11-2 to TRBJ2-7, with 10 bases aligning to TRBD2. In germline, CDR1 is SGHAT, CDR2 FQNNGV. The CDR3 consists of 15 residues. Trimming at V came to 1 base and at J to 9 bases, leaving 9 bases not matched to a gene. For the CDR3, the DNA is TGTGCCAGCAGCTTAGCTAGCGGGGGATTAGTCGGGCAGTACTTC. Protein product: CASSLASGGLVGQYF.

The chain carries TRBV28 and TRBJ2-3; D is uncertain. Per germline, CDR1 MDHEN and CDR2 SYDVKM. The CDR3 covers 13 residues. V lost 3 bases and J lost 2, with 6 bases in between. The CDR3 region is CASSLDPTDTQYF. The CDR3 nucleotides are TGTGCCAGCAGTTTGGACCCCACAGATACGCAGTATTTT. The full variable domain, in which reference TRBV28 and TRBJ2-3 provide the parts outside the CDR3, is DVKVTQSSRYLVKRTGEKVFLECVQDMDHENMFWYRQDPGLGLRLIYFSYDVKMKEKGDIPEGYSVSREKKERFSLILESASTNQTSMYLCASSLDPTDTQYFGPGTRLTVL.

A single count supports this clone. The chain combines TRBV12-5 with TRBJ2-3; the match to TRBD2 covers 8 bases. Germline-derived CDR1 and CDR2 are LGHNT and FRNRAP. V trimming: 1 base; J trimming: 1 base; junction bases outside the gene matches: 4. The CDR3 covers 16 residues. The CDR3 region is CASGLGTGRGTDTQYF. The CDR3 coding sequence is TGTGCTAGTGGTTTGGGTACCGGGAGGGGCACAGATACGCAGTATTTT. The full variable domain, in which reference TRBV12-5 and TRBJ2-3 provide the parts outside the CDR3, is DARVTQTPRHKVTEMGQEVTMRCQPILGHNTVFWYRQTMMQGLELLAYFRNRAPLDDSGMPKDRFSAEMPDATLATLKIQPSEPRDSAVYFCASGLGTGRGTDTQYFGPGTRLTVL.

The chain recombines TRBV28 with TRBJ1-2, with D perhaps matching TRBD1 (6 bases). Trimming left V 6 bases short and J 5 bases short, with 13 bases between. The CDR3 contains 13 residues. Germline values: CDR1 MDHEN, CDR2 SYDVKM. For the CDR3, the DNA is TGTGCCAGCAGAATCACAGGGTCGTATGGCTACACCTTC. This codes for CASRITGSYGYTF.

The chain joins TRBV9 to TRBJ2-3, with 7 bases that match TRBD2. The J segment lost 4 bases and the V segment lost 0 bases, leaving 5 bases of the junction unmatched. This CDR3 is built from 15 residues. The germline V gene has CDR1 SGDLS and CDR2 YYNGEE. The chain's CDR3 is CASSVDGLGADTQYF. The CDR3 nucleotides are TGTGCCAGCAGCGTAGATGGACTAGGTGCAGATACGCAGTATTTT.

As concerns this clone: The sample contains more than one DNA sequence encoding this CDR3. The rearrangement uses TRBV28 and TRBJ2-7; D gene ambiguous. The CDR3 sequence is 13 residues long. V lost 5 bases, J lost 2 bases, and 10 bases lay in between. Germline V gene data show CDR1 as MDHEN and CDR2 as SYDVKM. CDR3 sequence reads: CASSITGAYEQYF. The CDR3 DNA follows: TGTGCCAGCAGTATCACCGGTGCCTACGAGCAGTACTTC.

The chain is built from TRBV6-6 and TRBJ1-4, with 9 nucleotides matching TRBD1. J lost 8 bases, V lost 3 bases, and 4 bases had no gene match. The CDR3 is made up of 14 amino acids. Germline V gene sequence: CDR1 MNHNY, CDR2 SVGAGI (reference sequence). The CDR3 protein is CASSYGQGIEKLFF. The CDR3 DNA is TGTGCCAGCAGTTATGGACAGGGGATCGAAAAACTGTTTTTT.

This clone is a singleton in its sample. The chain recombines TRBV7-8 with TRBJ2-7, with D perhaps being TRBD1 or TRBD2 (5 bases each). The germline V gene encodes CDR1 SGHVS and CDR2 FQNEAQ. CDR3 length equals 14 residues. Trimming cost V 5 bases and J 2 bases, with 13 bases left between them. CDR3 in amino acids: CASSQRDQTYEQYF. In DNA, the CDR3 is TGTGCCAGCAGCCAAAGGGACCAGACCTACGAGCAGTACTTC.

This chain links TRBV30 with TRBJ1-3; D unresolved. The length of the CDR3 is 17 residues. V lost 3 bases and J lost 4, with 22 bases in between. The germline V gene has CDR1 GTSNPN and CDR2 SVGIG (reference sequence). The CDR3 is CAWRRLADAPAGNTIYF. Here the CDR3 DNA reads TGTGCCTGGAGACGGTTGGCCGACGCCCCGGCGGGAAACACCATATATTTT. Looking up the rest from reference TRBV30 and TRBJ1-3 gives the full variable domain: SQTIHQWPATLVQPVGSPLSLECTVEGTSNPNLYWYRQAAGRGLQLLFYSVGIGQISSEVPQNLSASRPQDRQFILSSKKLLLSDSGFYLCAWRRLADAPAGNTIYFGEGSWLTVV.